Here is one TCR beta chain with its context. The data belong to a study of T cell responses to AZD1222 COVID-19 vaccine. The ends were cut back, 7 bases at V and 5 bases at J, with 14 bases in the middle. This CDR3 has 13 amino acids. Germline assignment: CDR1 MDHEN and CDR2 SYDVKM. Profiling relied on immunoSEQ multiplex PCR, and the TCRdb table lists in-frame clones only, not all of them. This sample has about 100,000 clones; about 93% occur once, and the top ten carry 1.5% to 2%. V gene TRBV28 combines with J gene TRBJ2-5; perhaps TRBD2 as D (5 bases). This receptor was taken from an adult in good health. This specimen was peripheral blood, taken on day 0 of AZD1222 vaccination. The CDR3 bases are TGTGCCAGCATTAGAGGGCGGGCGGAGACCCAGTACTTC. It is translated as CASIRGRAETQYF.